Given below is one T cell receptor beta chain in context. The V gene lost 3 bases and the J gene lost 3 bases, with 9 bases spanning the gap. The V gene's germline CDR1 is SGHDT and CDR2 YYEEEE. The CDR3 runs 13 residues. This sample is drawn from a study of shared clonotypes between healthy human individuals. Assay: immunoSEQ multiplex PCR; the TCRdb copy retains only in-frame clones and omits some. The sample has 2 million to 2.5 million clones, less than 95% seen once. The sample taken for sequencing was naive CD4+ T cells from PBMCs. Subset in this sample: CD45RA+ positively selected. The chain is built from TRBV5-6 and TRBJ1-1; D gene uncertain. The receptor comes from a young man in good health. Some clones in this sample may be carry-over from other donors' samples. Here the CDR3 DNA reads TGTGCCAGCAGCTCTCGCAGCGACACTGAAGCTTTCTTT. It codes for CASSSRSDTEAFF.